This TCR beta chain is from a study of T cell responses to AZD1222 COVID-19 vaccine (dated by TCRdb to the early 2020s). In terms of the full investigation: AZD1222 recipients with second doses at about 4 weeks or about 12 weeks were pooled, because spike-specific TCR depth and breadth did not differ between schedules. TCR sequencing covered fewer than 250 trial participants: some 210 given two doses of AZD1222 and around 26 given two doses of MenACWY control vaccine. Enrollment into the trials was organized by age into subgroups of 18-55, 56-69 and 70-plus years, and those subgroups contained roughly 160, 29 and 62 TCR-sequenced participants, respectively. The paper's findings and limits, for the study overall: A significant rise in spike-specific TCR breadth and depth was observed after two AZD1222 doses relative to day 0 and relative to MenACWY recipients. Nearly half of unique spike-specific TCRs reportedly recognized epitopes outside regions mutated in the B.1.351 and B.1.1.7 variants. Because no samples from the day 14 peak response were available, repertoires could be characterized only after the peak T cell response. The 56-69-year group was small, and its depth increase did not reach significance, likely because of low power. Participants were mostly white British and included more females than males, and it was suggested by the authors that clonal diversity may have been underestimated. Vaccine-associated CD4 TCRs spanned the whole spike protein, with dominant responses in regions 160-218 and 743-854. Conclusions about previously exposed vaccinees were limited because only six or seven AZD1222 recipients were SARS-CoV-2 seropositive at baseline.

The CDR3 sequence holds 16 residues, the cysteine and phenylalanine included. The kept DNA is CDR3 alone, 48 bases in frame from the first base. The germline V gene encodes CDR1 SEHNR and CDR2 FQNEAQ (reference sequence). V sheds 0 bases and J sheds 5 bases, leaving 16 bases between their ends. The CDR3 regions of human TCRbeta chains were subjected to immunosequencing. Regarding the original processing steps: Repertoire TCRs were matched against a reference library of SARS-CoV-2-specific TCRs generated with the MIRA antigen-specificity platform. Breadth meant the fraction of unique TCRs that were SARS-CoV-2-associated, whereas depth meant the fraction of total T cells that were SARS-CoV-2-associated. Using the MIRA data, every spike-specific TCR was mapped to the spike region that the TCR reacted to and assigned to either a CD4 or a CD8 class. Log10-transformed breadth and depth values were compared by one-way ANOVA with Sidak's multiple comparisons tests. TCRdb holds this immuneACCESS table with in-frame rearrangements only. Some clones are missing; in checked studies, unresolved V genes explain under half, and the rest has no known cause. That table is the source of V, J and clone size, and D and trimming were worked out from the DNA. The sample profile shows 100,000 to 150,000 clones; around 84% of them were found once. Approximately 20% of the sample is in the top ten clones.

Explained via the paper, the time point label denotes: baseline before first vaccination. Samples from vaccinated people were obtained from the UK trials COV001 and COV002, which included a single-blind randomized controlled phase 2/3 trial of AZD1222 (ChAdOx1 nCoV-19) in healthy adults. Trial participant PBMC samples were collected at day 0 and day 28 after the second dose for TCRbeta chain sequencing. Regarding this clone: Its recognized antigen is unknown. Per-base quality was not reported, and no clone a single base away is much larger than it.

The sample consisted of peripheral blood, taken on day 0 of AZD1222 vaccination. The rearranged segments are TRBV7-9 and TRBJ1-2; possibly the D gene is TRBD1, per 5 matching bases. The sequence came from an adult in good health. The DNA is TGTGCCAGCAGCTTAGCGGGGGATGACCTGCGGTATGGCTACACCTTC. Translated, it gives CASSLAGDDLRYGYTF.